Shown below are 16 T cell receptor beta chains from a single sample sequenced in a study of shared clonotypes between healthy human individuals. Sequenced by immunoSEQ multiplex PCR; TCRdb stores in-frame clones only, minus some. The profile shows approximately 330,000 clones, less than 85% of them singletons. Source material: memory CD4+ T cells sorted from blood. Subset noted: CD45RA-negative fraction. All receptors derive from a man aged 30 to 39 in good health.

The chain couples TRBV7-3 to TRBJ2-5; D may be TRBD2 (6 bases). CDR3 size: 13 residues. The V and J ends lost 5 bases and 5 bases respectively, with 12 bases between them. The germline V gene has CDR1 SGHTA and CDR2 FQGTGA. The DNA of the CDR3 is TGTGCCAGCAGCCCCATGGGGGGTGAGACCCAGTACTTC. As protein: CASSPMGGETQYF. Using reference TRBV7-3 and TRBJ2-5 for the parts outside the CDR3, the full variable domain is GAGVSQTPSNKVTEKGKYVELRCDPISGHTALYWYRQSLGQGPEFLIYFQGTGAADDSGLPNDRFFAVRPEGSVSTLKIQRTERGDSAVYLCASSPMGGETQYFGPGTRLLVL.

The rearrangement links TRBV7-9 to TRBJ1-6; 7 bases match TRBD1. Germline trimming cut 5 bases from V and 6 bases from J; bases unmatched to any gene: 7. The germline CDR1 and CDR2 sequences are SEHNR and FQNEAQ (reference sequence). This CDR3 contains 15 residues. For the CDR3, the DNA is TGTGCCAGCAGCCCTTCCGGGACAGCTAATTCACCCCTCCACTTT. This sequence encodes CASSPSGTANSPLHF.

This clone showed up just once. The rearrangement links TRBV6-1 to TRBJ2-1, with D uncertain. The CDR3 has 11 residues. Per germline, CDR1 MNHNS and CDR2 SASEGT. V shed 5 bases and J shed 7 bases, with 6 bases lying between them. In DNA, the CDR3 is TGTGCCAGCAGTACTTATAATGAGCAGTTCTTC. This translates into CASSTYNEQFF.

The CDR3 region is CASSLAGRTQETQYF. CDR3 nucleotide sequence: TGTGCCAGCTCGCTAGCGGGACGCACTCAAGAGACCCAGTACTTC. V and J are TRBV18 and TRBJ2-5; 9 bases fit TRBD2. The CDR3 sequence is 15 residues long. Trimming took 6 bases from V and 2 from J; bases not matched to a gene: 7. The germline V gene encodes CDR1 KGHSH and CDR2 LQKENI.

The chain's CDR3 is CASSLSPTQETQYF. In DNA, the CDR3 is TGTGCCAGCAGCTTAAGCCCAACCCAAGAGACCCAGTACTTC. The chain uses TRBV7-6 and TRBJ2-5, with D unclear. This CDR3 comprises 14 residues. CDR1 SGHVS and CDR2 FNYEAQ come from the germline V gene. Deletions cut 2 bases from V and 1 base from J, with 8 bases between.

The chain carries TRBV9 and TRBJ2-5; 8 nucleotides agree with TRBD2. Germline trimming cut 4 bases from V and 2 bases from J; bases unmatched to any gene: 16. Germline CDR1 reads SGDLS; CDR2 reads YYNGEE. This CDR3 spans 18 amino acids. The CDR3 reads CASSPPPGTRGLQETQYF. CDR3 coding DNA: TGTGCCAGCAGCCCCCCTCCCGGGACTAGAGGGCTTCAAGAGACCCAGTACTTC. Drawing the rest from reference TRBV9 and TRBJ2-5, the complete variable domain is DSGVTQTPKHLITATGQRVTLRCSPRSGDLSVYWYQQSLDQGLQFLIQYYNGEERAKGNILERFSAQQFPDLHSELNLSSLELGDSALYFCASSPPPGTRGLQETQYFGPGTRLLVL.

A note on this clone: Within the sample, other DNA sequences also encode this same CDR3. The rearrangement joins TRBV5-6 to TRBJ1-2, with D hard to call. V was cut by 4 bases and J by 2 bases, with 9 bases left in between. The CDR3 is 13 amino acids. CDR1 SGHDT and CDR2 YYEEEE come from the germline V gene. Written as DNA, the CDR3 is TGTGCCAGCAGCCCGCAGGAAAACTATGGCTACACCTTC. This gives the protein CASSPQENYGYTF.

The chain recombines TRBV30 with TRBJ1-1; no reliable D call. Germline values: CDR1 GTSNPN, CDR2 SVGIG (reference sequence). Trimming removed 3 bases at V and 1 base at J, with 9 bases between. The CDR3 spans 13 residues. The CDR3 loop is CAWSLDQNTEAFF. CDR3 sequence (DNA): TGTGCCTGGAGCCTCGATCAGAACACTGAAGCTTTCTTT.

This sequence joins TRBV29-1 and TRBJ2-2; 11 nucleotides line up with TRBD2. Germline V gene lookup returns CDR1 SQVTM and CDR2 ANQGSEA. With V trimmed by 4 bases and J by 1 base, 2 bases remained unmatched. CDR3 size: 15 residues. The chain's CDR3 is CSVVGLAENTGELFF. Here the CDR3 DNA reads TGCAGCGTTGTGGGACTAGCGGAGAACACCGGGGAGCTGTTTTTT.

This clone occurred a few times. The V call is TRBV10-3, the J call TRBJ2-3; a weak D match, TRBD1 (5 bases). V was shortened by 4 bases and J by 0 bases, with 11 bases between the two germline ends. The CDR3 is made up of 15 amino acids. CDR1 and CDR2 (germline): ENHRY, SYGVKD. CDR3 protein: CAISAQDTSTDTQYF. The CDR3 DNA reads as TGTGCCATCAGTGCACAGGACACTAGCACAGATACGCAGTATTTT.

This clone was observed a handful of times. The chain joins TRBV5-4 to TRBJ1-2; maybe TRBD1 (5 bases). CDR3 length: 15 amino acids. The V and J ends lost 0 bases and 7 bases respectively, with 16 bases between them. From germline, CDR1 is SGHNT and CDR2 YYREEE (reference sequence). CDR3 region: CASSLGGDTGSGYTF. For the CDR3, the DNA is TGTGCCAGCAGCTTGGGGGGGGATACCGGGAGTGGCTACACCTTC.

The table lists this clone with a count of one. The gene calls are TRBV6-6 and TRBJ2-7; possibly TRBD2 for D (5 bases). Germline values: CDR1 MNHNY, CDR2 SVGAGI (reference sequence). V gave up 4 bases and J gave up 9 bases, with 10 bases separating them. CDR3 length: 11 amino acids. The CDR3 spells CASSSQRWQYF. Written as DNA, the CDR3 is TGTGCCAGCAGTTCACAGCGGTGGCAGTACTTC.

The chain is built from TRBV5-1 and TRBJ2-4; no reliable D call. This CDR3 spans 15 amino acids. V lost 4 bases to trimming and J lost 1 base, with 12 bases between them. The germline CDR1 and CDR2 sequences are SGHRS and YFSETQ. CDR3 sequence (DNA): TGCGCCAGCAGCGTTGACACTTTGGCCAAAAACATTCAGTACTTC. This codes for CASSVDTLAKNIQYF.

V is TRBV10-1 and J is TRBJ1-2; D not certain. The CDR3 is made up of 15 amino acids. V lost 6 bases to trimming and J lost 0 bases, with 14 bases between them. Germline V lookup: CDR1 WNHNN, CDR2 SYGVQD (reference sequence). The CDR3 nucleotides read TGCGCCAGCAGAGTTATCGAATCAACTAACTATGGCTACACCTTC. This codes for CASRVIESTNYGYTF.

This chain uses TRBV2 with TRBJ2-3; 7 nucleotides align to TRBD2. After removal of 5 bases from V and 0 bases from J, the junction contained 2 bases not matched to a gene. Germline V gene lookup returns CDR1 SNHLY and CDR2 FYNNEI. The CDR3 consists of 14 residues. The CDR3 loop is CASSQTSSTDTQYF. DNA for the CDR3: TGTGCCAGCAGTCAGACTAGCAGCACAGATACGCAGTATTTT.

J is TRBJ2-3 and V is TRBV6-1; no clear D gene. V was pared by 10 bases and J by 2 bases, with 16 bases between. CDR1 MNHNS and CDR2 SASEGT come from the germline V gene. The CDR3 spans 14 residues. CDR3 sequence: CATYQLPPTDTQYF. For the CDR3, the DNA is TGTGCCACATATCAATTACCCCCCACAGATACGCAGTATTTT.